One and the same sample provided the 31 T cell receptor beta chains below, sequenced in a study of T cells in Graves' hyperthyroidism and ophthalmopathy. What was amplified from RNA transcripts were TCR beta CDR3 regions. First-round RT-PCR of the TCR CDR3 relied on the HTBI primer set. TCRdb independently ran MiXCR on the multiplex PCR reads; one entry per CDR3 protein. The table lists 600,000 to 750,000 distinct CDR3 sequences, around 16% of them singletons. What was sequenced was blood. The source is a middle-aged man with Graves' hyperthyroidism.

Many counts were recorded for this clonotype. J is TRBJ2-5 and V is TRBV18, with 11 bases aligning to TRBD1. The germline V gene encodes CDR1 KGHSH and CDR2 LQKENI. This CDR3 is 16 amino acids long. Trimming took 3 bases from V and 5 from J; bases not matched to a gene: 8. The CDR3 is CASSPQRTGGRETQYF. The CDR3 DNA reads as TGTGCCAGCTCACCCCAGAGGACAGGGGGCCGGGAGACCCAGTACTTC.

Many counts were recorded for this clonotype. This chain connects TRBV28 to TRBJ2-7, with D hard to call. This CDR3 has 13 residues. The V and J ends lost 2 bases and 2 bases respectively, with 7 bases between them. CDR1 MDHEN and CDR2 SYDVKM come from the germline V gene. The CDR3, as DNA: TGTGCCAGCAGTTTACTTGACCCCTACGAGCAGTACTTC. This translates into CASSLLDPYEQYF.

The chain has TRBV11-2 and TRBJ1-3; tentatively, D is TRBD1 (6 bases). V dropped 5 bases and J dropped 0 bases, with 8 bases sitting between them. The germline V gene has CDR1 SGHAT and CDR2 FQNNGV. The CDR3 is 14 amino acids. The CDR3: CASSGGFSGNTIYF. CDR3 nucleotides: TGTGCCAGCAGCGGGGGCTTCTCTGGAAACACCATATATTTT.

The chain carries TRBV4-1 and TRBJ2-7; D might be TRBD1 (6 bases). Germline V gene data show CDR1 as MGHRA and CDR2 as YSYEKL. CDR3 length: 14 amino acids. V lost 0 bases, J lost 4 bases, and 10 bases lay in between. The chain's CDR3 is CASSQEQGPYEQYF. The CDR3 DNA follows: TGCGCCAGCAGCCAAGAACAGGGCCCGTACGAGCAGTACTTC.

This clonotype was seen more than once but under ten times. The V gene is TRBV12-3 or TRBV12-4, the J gene TRBJ2-4; D is uncertain. Trimming removed 6 bases from V and 9 bases from J, with 12 bases in between. The CDR3 is 12 amino acids. CDR3: CASRTSSSIQYF. As DNA, the CDR3 is TGTGCCAGCAGGACTTCCTCTAGCATTCAGTACTTC.

There are a few counts of this clonotype. V and J are TRBV20-1 and TRBJ1-2; D remains ambiguous. The germline V and J ends were trimmed by 0 bases and 4 bases, with 18 bases remaining between them. There are 16 residues in the CDR3. Germline CDR1 reads DFQATT; CDR2 reads SNEGSKA (reference sequence). In DNA form, the CDR3 reads TGCAGTGCTAGAGATCCTGCGGCTATAGGTCCCTATGGCTACACCTTC. Translation: CSARDPAAIGPYGYTF.

The rearrangement uses TRBV2 and TRBJ1-5; possible D gene TRBD1, 5 bases. Trimming stripped 5 bases from V and 5 bases from J, with 10 bases between. The length of the CDR3 is 13 residues. The V gene's germline CDR1 is SNHLY and CDR2 FYNNEI. CDR3 DNA: TGTGCCAGCAGTAGTGGCAGGGATCAGCCCCAGCATTTT. This codes for CASSSGRDQPQHF.

This clonotype appeared many times. The V call is TRBV6-1, the J call TRBJ2-5, with D uncertain. The CDR3 sequence is 13 residues long. V was cut by 8 bases and J by 4 bases, with 14 bases left in between. Germline CDR1 is MNHNS and CDR2 is SASEGT. CDR3 residues: CASGGTSPETQYF. The DNA of the CDR3 is TGTGCCAGCGGTGGAACCAGCCCAGAGACCCAGTACTTC.

The chain is built from TRBV4-3 and TRBJ2-5, with 8 bases aligning to TRBD2. This CDR3 region has 14 residues. Trimming at V came to 4 bases and at J to 9 bases, leaving 10 bases not matched to a gene. Germline V gene lookup returns CDR1 LGHNA and CDR2 YSLEER. The DNA of the CDR3 is TGCGCCAGCAGCCCTAGCGGGCCCGGGGAGGCCCAGTACTTC. It yields the protein CASSPSGPGEAQYF.

This clonotype showed up many times. V and J are TRBV6-1 and TRBJ2-6; 9 bases align to TRBD1. CDR1 is MNHNS, CDR2 SASEGT, per germline. V was pared by 6 bases and J by 3 bases, with 15 bases of the junction left unmatched. This CDR3 has 19 residues. CDR3 coding DNA: TGTGCCAGCAGGCGCACCTTATTACAGGGGGCACTTGGGGCCAACGTCCTGACTTTC. Translation gives CASRRTLLQGALGANVLTF.

This clonotype was observed at least ten times. This chain uses TRBV7-2 with TRBJ1-2, with 7 positions matching TRBD1. The trim removed 5 bases at V and 8 bases at J, leaving 17 bases unmatched. The germline V gene has CDR1 SGHTA and CDR2 FQGNSA. The CDR3 spans 16 residues. CDR3 DNA: TGTGCCAGCAGCCCCGCCCCCGGGACAGCCCCCTCCGGCTACACCTTC. Protein product: CASSPAPGTAPSGYTF.

V usage is TRBV9 and J usage is TRBJ2-7; 8 nucleotides line up with TRBD2. V gave up 4 bases and J gave up 6 bases; unmatched junction bases: 12. CDR3 size: 15 residues. Germline CDR1 SGDLS, CDR2 YYNGEE. DNA for the CDR3: TGTGCCAGCAGCCCGGGGGGGACGGCGGGAGGCGAGCAGTACTTC. Its protein product is CASSPGGTAGGEQYF.

This clonotype occurred many times. The rearrangement joins TRBV20-1 to TRBJ2-1; 10 positions match TRBD2. Germline loops: CDR1 DFQATT, CDR2 SNEGSKA (reference sequence). The CDR3 is made up of 13 amino acids. With 5 bases clipped from V and 7 bases from J, the junction kept 5 bases outside the gene matches. The DNA of the CDR3 is TGCAGTGCTGAAAGACTAGCGGGTAATGAGCAGTTCTTC. Its translation is CSAERLAGNEQFF.

This clonotype was seen many times. CDR3 protein: CASSSVTGTSGEHKNIQYF. The DNA for the CDR3 is TGTGCCAGCAGCTCGGTTACCGGGACTAGCGGGGAACACAAAAACATTCAGTACTTC. The V and J genes are TRBV11-2 and TRBJ2-4; 13 nucleotides match TRBD2. The CDR3 consists of 19 residues. CDR1 and CDR2 (germline): SGHAT, FQNNGV. With 4 bases clipped from V and 3 bases from J, the junction kept 12 bases outside the gene matches.

This clonotype was detected ten times or more. This chain connects TRBV2 to TRBJ2-1; 9 bases agree with TRBD2. The V and J ends lost 4 bases and 2 bases, in that order; junction bases with no gene match: 3. Germline V gene sequence: CDR1 SNHLY, CDR2 FYNNEI. This CDR3 has 15 residues. The CDR3 nucleotides read TGTGCCAGCAGTGGGGGACTAGCTCCCTACAATGAGCAGTTCTTC. It translates to CASSGGLAPYNEQFF.

This clonotype appeared many times. The chain recombines TRBV28 with TRBJ2-1, with 8 bases matching TRBD2. The V gene end was trimmed by 1 base and the J gene end by 6 bases; junction bases not matched to a gene: 8. The CDR3 runs 16 residues. Germline V gene lookup returns CDR1 MDHEN and CDR2 SYDVKM. DNA of the CDR3: TGTGCCAGCAGTTTATTTATTATCGGGAGGGCCAATGAGCAGTTCTTC. Residues: CASSLFIIGRANEQFF.

This clonotype occurred a few times. The CDR3 spells CASSQDRPFSGNTIYF. CDR3 coding DNA: TGCGCCAGCAGCCAGGACAGGCCGTTCTCTGGAAACACCATATATTTT. The V and J genes are TRBV4-1 and TRBJ1-3, with 7 bases aligning to TRBD1. The V gene end was trimmed by 3 bases and the J gene end by 0 bases; junction bases not matched to a gene: 5. Germline-derived CDR1 and CDR2 are MGHRA and YSYEKL. The CDR3 runs 16 residues.

This clonotype was counted many times. The chain links TRBV6-1 to TRBJ1-2; no reliable D call. CDR3 length equals 13 residues. The germline V and J ends were trimmed by 6 bases and 1 base, with 9 bases remaining between them. Looked up from germline, CDR1 is MNHNS and CDR2 is SASEGT. The CDR3 nucleotides read TGTGCCAGCAGACCGGAGAATAACTATGGCTACACCTTC. Translation: CASRPENNYGYTF.

The CDR3 nucleotides read TGTGCCAGCAGTTTAAAACAAGACTATGGCTACACCTTC. This translates into CASSLKQDYGYTF. The rearrangement joins TRBV28 to TRBJ1-2, with unresolved D. The germline V gene encodes CDR1 MDHEN and CDR2 SYDVKM. Trimming took 2 bases from V and 3 from J, leaving 7 bases between them. The length of the CDR3 is 13 residues.

Ten or more counts support this clonotype. The V call is TRBV7-9, the J call TRBJ2-1, with no clear D. Trimming pared 1 base from V and 8 bases from J, leaving 18 bases between. Germline-derived CDR1 and CDR2 are SEHNR and FQNEAQ (reference sequence). CDR3 length: 16 amino acids. In nucleotides, the CDR3 is TGTGCCAGCAGCTTAGTAGGGTTGGCCCACCTCGATGAGCAGTTCTTC. As protein: CASSLVGLAHLDEQFF.

This clonotype was counted a few times. The chain carries TRBV3-1 and TRBJ2-7, with 13 bases that match TRBD2. This CDR3 spans 16 amino acids. Germline V gene sequence: CDR1 LGHDT, CDR2 YNNKEL (reference sequence). The J segment lost 2 bases and the V segment lost 5 bases, leaving 6 bases of the junction unmatched. This CDR3 reads CASSERGTSGTYEQYF. CDR3 sequence (DNA): TGTGCCAGCAGCGAAAGGGGGACTAGCGGGACCTACGAGCAGTACTTC.

This clonotype was counted only a few times. The J gene is TRBJ2-7, the V gene TRBV5-1; TRBD1 matches 8 bases. V gave up 0 bases and J gave up 0 bases; unmatched junction bases: 11. CDR3 length: 18 amino acids. Germline CDR1 is SGHRS and CDR2 is YFSETQ. The CDR3 reads CASSLEPGQGPISYEQYF. DNA of the CDR3: TGCGCCAGCAGCTTGGAACCCGGACAGGGCCCGATCTCCTACGAGCAGTACTTC.

A few counts support this clonotype. The chain carries TRBV12-3 or TRBV12-4 and TRBJ2-7; D not resolved. Trimming left V 2 bases short and J 0 bases short, with 11 bases between. CDR3 size: 15 residues. The CDR3: CASSLQAASSYEQYF. The CDR3 DNA is TGTGCCAGCAGTTTACAGGCCGCAAGCTCCTACGAGCAGTACTTC.

This clonotype has only a few counts. The chain couples TRBV7-2 to TRBJ2-7; 8 positions match TRBD1. Germline CDR1 is SGHTA and CDR2 is FQGNSA. Losses at the gene ends were 5 bases for V and 5 bases for J; bases not matched to a gene: 8. CDR3 size: 14 residues. The CDR3 DNA reads TGTGCCAGCAGCACCCGGACAGGGTCCCACGAGCAGTACTTC. This translates into CASSTRTGSHEQYF.

The table lists this clonotype with a few counts. This chain links TRBV20-1 with TRBJ2-2; 10 nucleotides agree with TRBD2. The CDR3 runs to 16 residues. Unmatched junction bases numbered 4, after V lost 3 bases and J lost 0 bases. Germline CDR1 DFQATT, CDR2 SNEGSKA (reference sequence). The CDR3: CSASASGRANTGELFF. The CDR3 DNA reads as TGCAGTGCTAGTGCCAGCGGGAGGGCGAACACCGGGGAGCTGTTTTTT.

This clonotype was detected ten times or more. The gene calls are TRBV6-1 and TRBJ2-2; 7 nucleotides match TRBD1. CDR1 is MNHNS and CDR2 is SASEGT in the germline V gene. After removal of 5 bases from V and 1 base from J, the junction contained 10 bases not matched to a gene. The CDR3 loop spans 17 amino acids. The CDR3 protein is CASSFPRGQLNTGELFF. CDR3 nucleotides: TGTGCCAGCAGTTTTCCGAGGGGACAGCTGAACACCGGGGAGCTGTTTTTT.

V gene TRBV28 combines with J gene TRBJ2-7, with a tentative D call TRBD1 (6 bases). Trimming cost V 5 bases and J 7 bases, with 15 bases left between them. Germline CDR1 reads MDHEN; CDR2 reads SYDVKM. The CDR3 totals 13 residues. In DNA form, the CDR3 reads TGTGCCAGCAGTCTCGCACAGGGAGAAGAGCAGTACTTC. It specifies CASSLAQGEEQYF.

This clonotype has at least ten counts. This chain links TRBV6-1 with TRBJ1-1; no firm D call. Germline V gene sequence: CDR1 MNHNS, CDR2 SASEGT. Trimming shortened V by 3 bases and J by 4 bases, and 6 bases separated the two germline ends. CDR3 length: 12 amino acids. In nucleotides, the CDR3 is TGTGCCAGCAGTGAGAGGTCCACTGAAGCTTTCTTT. It codes for CASSERSTEAFF.

The chain uses TRBV12-3 or TRBV12-4 and TRBJ1-1; D might be TRBD1 (5 bases). With 5 bases removed from V and 10 bases from J, the gap between germline ends came to 14 bases. The CDR3 is 12 residues long. The CDR3 here is CASSGAGDRAFF. CDR3 DNA sequence: TGTGCCAGCAGTGGAGCGGGGGACCGAGCTTTCTTT.

V and J are TRBV9 and TRBJ2-3; 8 positions match TRBD1. J was trimmed by 5 bases and V by 2 bases; bases with no gene match: 1. The germline V gene encodes CDR1 SGDLS and CDR2 YYNGEE. The CDR3 is made up of 13 amino acids. The CDR3 region has the DNA TGTGCCAGCAGCGTCGACAGGGGAGATACGCAGTATTTT. This gives the protein CASSVDRGDTQYF.

The chain has TRBV2 and TRBJ2-4; D might be TRBD1 (6 bases). V gave up 8 bases and J gave up 0 bases, with 20 bases separating them. This CDR3 region has 17 residues. Germline CDR1 SNHLY, CDR2 FYNNEI. The CDR3 DNA reads as TGTGCCAGCGGGGGCTCACAGGATCCTATAGCCAAAAACATTCAGTACTTC. Translated, it gives CASGGSQDPIAKNIQYF.